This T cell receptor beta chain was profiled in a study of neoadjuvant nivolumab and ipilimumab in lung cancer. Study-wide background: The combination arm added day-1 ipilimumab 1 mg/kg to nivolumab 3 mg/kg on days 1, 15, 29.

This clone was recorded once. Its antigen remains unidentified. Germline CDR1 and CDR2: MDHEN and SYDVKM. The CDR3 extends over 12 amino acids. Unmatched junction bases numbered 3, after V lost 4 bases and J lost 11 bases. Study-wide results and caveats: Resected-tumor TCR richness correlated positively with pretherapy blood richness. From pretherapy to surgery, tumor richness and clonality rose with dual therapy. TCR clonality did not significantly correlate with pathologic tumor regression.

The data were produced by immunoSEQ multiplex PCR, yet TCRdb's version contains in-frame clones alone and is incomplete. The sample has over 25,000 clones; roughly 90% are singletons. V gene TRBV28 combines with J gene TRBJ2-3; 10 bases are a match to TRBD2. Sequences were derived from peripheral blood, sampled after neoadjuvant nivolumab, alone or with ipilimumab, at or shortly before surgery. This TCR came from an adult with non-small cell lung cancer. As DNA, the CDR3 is TGTGCCAGCAGTTCCTCTAGCGGGAGGCAGTATTTT. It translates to CASSSSSGRQYF.